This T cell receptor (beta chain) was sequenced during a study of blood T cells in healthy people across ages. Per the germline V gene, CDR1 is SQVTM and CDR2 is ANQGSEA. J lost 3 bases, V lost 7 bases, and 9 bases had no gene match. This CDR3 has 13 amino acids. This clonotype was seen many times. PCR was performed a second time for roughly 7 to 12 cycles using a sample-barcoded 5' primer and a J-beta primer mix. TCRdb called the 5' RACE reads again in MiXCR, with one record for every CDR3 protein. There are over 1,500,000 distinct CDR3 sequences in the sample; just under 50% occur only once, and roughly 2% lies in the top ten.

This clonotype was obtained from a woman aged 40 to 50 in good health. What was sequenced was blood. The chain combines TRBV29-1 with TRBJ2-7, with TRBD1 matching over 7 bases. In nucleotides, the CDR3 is TGCAGCGCAACGACAGGGACGATCTACGAGCAGTACTTC. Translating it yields CSATTGTIYEQYF.